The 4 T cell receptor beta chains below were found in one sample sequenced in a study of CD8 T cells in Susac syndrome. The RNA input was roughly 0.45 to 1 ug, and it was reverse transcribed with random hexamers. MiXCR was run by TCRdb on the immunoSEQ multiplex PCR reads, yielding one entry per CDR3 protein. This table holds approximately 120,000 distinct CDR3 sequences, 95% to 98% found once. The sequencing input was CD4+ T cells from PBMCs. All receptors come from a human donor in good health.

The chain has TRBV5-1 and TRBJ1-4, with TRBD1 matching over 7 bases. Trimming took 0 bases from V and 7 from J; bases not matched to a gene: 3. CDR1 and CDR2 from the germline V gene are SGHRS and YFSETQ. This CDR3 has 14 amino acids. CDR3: CASSLGRGSEKLFF. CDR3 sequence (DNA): TGCGCCAGCAGCTTGGGCAGGGGGAGTGAAAAACTGTTTTTT.

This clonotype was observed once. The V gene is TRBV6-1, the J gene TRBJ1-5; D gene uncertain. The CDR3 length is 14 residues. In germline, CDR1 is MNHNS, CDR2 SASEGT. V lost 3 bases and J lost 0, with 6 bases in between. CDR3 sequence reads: CASSDTYSNQPQHF. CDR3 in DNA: TGTGCCAGCAGTGACACCTATAGCAATCAGCCCCAGCATTTT.

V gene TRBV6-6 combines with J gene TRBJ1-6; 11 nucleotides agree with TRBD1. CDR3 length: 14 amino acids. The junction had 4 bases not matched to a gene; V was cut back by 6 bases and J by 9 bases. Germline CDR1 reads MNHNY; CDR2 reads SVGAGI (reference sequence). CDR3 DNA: TGTGCCAGCAGACCCGGACAGGGGGCTTCACCCCTCCACTTT. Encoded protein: CASRPGQGASPLHF.

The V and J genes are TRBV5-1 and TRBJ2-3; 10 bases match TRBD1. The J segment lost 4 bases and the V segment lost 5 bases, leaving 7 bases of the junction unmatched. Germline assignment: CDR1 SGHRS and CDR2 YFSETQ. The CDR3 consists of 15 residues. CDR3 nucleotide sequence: TGCGCCAGCAGGGCCGGGACAGGGGTATCAGATACGCAGTATTTT. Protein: CASRAGTGVSDTQYF.